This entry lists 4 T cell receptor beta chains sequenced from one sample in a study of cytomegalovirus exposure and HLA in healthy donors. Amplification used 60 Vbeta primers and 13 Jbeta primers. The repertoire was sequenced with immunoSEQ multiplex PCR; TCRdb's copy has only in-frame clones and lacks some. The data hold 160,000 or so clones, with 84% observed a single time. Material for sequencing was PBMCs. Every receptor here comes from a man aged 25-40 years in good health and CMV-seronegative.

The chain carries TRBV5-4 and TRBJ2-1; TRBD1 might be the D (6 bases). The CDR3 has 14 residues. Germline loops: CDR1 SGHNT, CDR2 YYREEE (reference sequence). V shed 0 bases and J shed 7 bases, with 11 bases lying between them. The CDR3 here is CASSLVVGANEQFF. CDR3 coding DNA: TGTGCCAGCAGCTTGGTTGTGGGGGCGAATGAGCAGTTCTTC.

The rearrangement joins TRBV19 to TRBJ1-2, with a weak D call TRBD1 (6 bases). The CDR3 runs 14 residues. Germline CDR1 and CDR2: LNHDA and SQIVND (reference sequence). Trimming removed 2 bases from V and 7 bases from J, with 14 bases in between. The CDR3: CASSINRERRGYTF. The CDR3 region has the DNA TGTGCCAGTAGTATAAACAGGGAGCGGCGTGGCTACACCTTC.

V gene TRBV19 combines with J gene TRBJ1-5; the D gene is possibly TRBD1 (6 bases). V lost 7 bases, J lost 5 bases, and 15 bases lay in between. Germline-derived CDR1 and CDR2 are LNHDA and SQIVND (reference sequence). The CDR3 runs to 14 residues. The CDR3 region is CASTTQGFYQPQHF. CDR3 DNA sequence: TGTGCCAGTACCACTCAGGGGTTCTATCAGCCCCAGCATTTT.

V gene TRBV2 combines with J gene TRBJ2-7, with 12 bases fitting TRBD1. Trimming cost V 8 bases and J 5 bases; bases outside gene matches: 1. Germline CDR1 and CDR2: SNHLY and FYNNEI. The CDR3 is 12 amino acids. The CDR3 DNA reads TGTGCCAGCCGGGACAGGGGGCACGAGCAGTACTTC. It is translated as CASRDRGHEQYF.